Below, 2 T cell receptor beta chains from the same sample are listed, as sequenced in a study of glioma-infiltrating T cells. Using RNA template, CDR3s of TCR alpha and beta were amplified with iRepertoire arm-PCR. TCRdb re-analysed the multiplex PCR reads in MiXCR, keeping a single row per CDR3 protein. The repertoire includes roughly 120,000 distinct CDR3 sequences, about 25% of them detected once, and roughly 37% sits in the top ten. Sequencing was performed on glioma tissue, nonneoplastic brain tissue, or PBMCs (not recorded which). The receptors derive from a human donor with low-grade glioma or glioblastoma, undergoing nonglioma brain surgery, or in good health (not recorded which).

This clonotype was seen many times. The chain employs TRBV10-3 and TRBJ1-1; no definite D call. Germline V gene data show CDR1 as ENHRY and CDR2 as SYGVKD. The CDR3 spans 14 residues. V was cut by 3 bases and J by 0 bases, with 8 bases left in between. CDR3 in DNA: TGTGCCATCAGTGATGACATTTTGAACACTGAAGCTTTCTTT. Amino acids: CAISDDILNTEAFF.

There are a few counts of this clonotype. The CDR3, as DNA: TGCGCCAGCAGTTGGCGGACAGGGCCTTCCTACGAGCAGTACTTC. Its translation: CASSWRTGPSYEQYF. The chain joins TRBV5-1 to TRBJ2-7, with TRBD1 matching 8 bases. The germline V gene has CDR1 SGHRS and CDR2 YFSETQ. The CDR3 consists of 15 residues. V shed 5 bases, J shed 1 base, and the junction held 8 bases outside the gene matches.